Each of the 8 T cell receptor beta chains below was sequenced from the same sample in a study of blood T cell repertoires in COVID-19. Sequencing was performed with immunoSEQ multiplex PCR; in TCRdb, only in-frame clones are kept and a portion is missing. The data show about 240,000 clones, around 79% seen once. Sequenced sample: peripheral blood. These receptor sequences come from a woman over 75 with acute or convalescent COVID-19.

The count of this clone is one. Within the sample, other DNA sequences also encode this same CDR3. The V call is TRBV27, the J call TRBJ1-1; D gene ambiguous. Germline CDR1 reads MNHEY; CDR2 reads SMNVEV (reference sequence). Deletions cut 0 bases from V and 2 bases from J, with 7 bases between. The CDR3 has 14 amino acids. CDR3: CASSLSRENTEAFF. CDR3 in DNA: TGTGCCAGCAGTTTATCGAGAGAAAACACTGAAGCTTTCTTT.

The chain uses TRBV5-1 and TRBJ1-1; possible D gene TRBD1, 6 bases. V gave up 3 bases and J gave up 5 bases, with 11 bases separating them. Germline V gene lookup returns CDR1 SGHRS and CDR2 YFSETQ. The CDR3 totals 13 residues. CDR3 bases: TGCGCCAGCAGCTCCTCAGGGGTAACTGAAGCTTTCTTT. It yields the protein CASSSSGVTEAFF.

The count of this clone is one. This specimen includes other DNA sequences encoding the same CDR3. This chain's CDR3 is CASSYSAGGPYEQYF. The CDR3 region has the DNA TGTGCCAGCAGTTACTCTGCAGGAGGGCCCTACGAGCAGTACTTC. The chain uses TRBV6-5 and TRBJ2-7; maybe TRBD2 (6 bases). Germline V gene lookup returns CDR1 MNHEY and CDR2 SVGAGI. This CDR3 comprises 15 residues. The ends were cut back, 0 bases at V and 2 bases at J, with 11 bases in the middle.

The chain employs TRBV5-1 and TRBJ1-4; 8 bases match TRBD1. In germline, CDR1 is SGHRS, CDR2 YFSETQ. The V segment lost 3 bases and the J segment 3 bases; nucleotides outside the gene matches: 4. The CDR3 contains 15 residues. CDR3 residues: CASSYDRGSNEKLFF. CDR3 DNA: TGCGCCAGCAGCTACGACAGGGGATCTAATGAAAAACTGTTTTTT.

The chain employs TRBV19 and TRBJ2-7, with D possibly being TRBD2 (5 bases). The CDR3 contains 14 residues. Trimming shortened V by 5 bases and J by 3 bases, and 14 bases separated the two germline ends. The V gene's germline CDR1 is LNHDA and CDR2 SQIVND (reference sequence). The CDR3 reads CASSGSANLYEQYF. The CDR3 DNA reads TGTGCCAGTAGTGGTAGCGCAAACCTCTACGAGCAGTACTTC.

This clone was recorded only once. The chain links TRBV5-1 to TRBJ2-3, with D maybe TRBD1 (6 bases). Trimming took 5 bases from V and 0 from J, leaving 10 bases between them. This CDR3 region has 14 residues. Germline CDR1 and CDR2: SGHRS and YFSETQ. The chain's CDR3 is CASRPGASTDTQYF. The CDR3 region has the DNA TGCGCCAGCAGACCAGGGGCTAGCACAGATACGCAGTATTTT.

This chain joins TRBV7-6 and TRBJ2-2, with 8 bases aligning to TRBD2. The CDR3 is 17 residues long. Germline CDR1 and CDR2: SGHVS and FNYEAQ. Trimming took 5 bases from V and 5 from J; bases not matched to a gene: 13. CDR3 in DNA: TGTGCCAGCAGCCTCAGGCCGCTGGCGGGAGGAACCGGGGAGCTGTTTTTT. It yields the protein CASSLRPLAGGTGELFF. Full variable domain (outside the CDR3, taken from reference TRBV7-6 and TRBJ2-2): GAGVSQSPRYKVTKRGQDVALRCDPISGHVSLYWYRQALGQGPEFLTYFNYEAQQDKSGLPNDRFSAERPEGSISTLTIQRTEQRDSAMYRCASSLRPLAGGTGELFFGEGSRLTVL.

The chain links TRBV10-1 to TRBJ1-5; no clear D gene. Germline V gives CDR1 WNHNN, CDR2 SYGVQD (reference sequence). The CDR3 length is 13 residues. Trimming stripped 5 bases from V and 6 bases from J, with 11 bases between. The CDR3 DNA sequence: TGCGCCAGCAGTTCGGGTGGGAGTCAGCCCCAGCATTTT. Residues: CASSSGGSQPQHF.